This T cell receptor (beta chain) was obtained from a study of shared clonotypes between healthy human individuals. Assay: immunoSEQ multiplex PCR; the TCRdb copy retains only in-frame clones and omits some. The table lists nearly 750,000 clones, 55% to 75% of them singletons. The germline CDR1 and CDR2 sequences are SGHDN and FVKESK. With V trimmed by 2 bases and J by 3 bases, 2 bases remained unmatched. The CDR3 spans 16 residues. This clone has just a few counts. The chain carries TRBV14 and TRBJ2-5; 14 bases map to TRBD2. The sequence derives from a woman aged 25 to 45 in good health. The source material was memory CD4+ T cells sorted from blood. Regarding subset: CD45RA-negative fraction. This CDR3 is CASSQLGLAGEETQYF. In nucleotides, the CDR3 is TGTGCCAGCAGCCAACTGGGACTAGCGGGAGAAGAGACCCAGTACTTC.